The 10 T cell receptor beta chains in this list originate from one sample, sequenced in a study of CD8 T cells in ankylosing spondylitis. Study outcomes and limitations: Blood from ankylosing spondylitis patients appeared to carry a characteristic roughly eight-variant TCR beta motif.

Antigen specificity for these receptors is unknown. TCRdb re-analysed the 5' RACE reads in MiXCR, keeping a single row per CDR3 protein. The sample records around 890,000 distinct CDR3 sequences, 12% being singletons. The sequencing input was blood, either unsorted or a sorted T cell fraction (not recorded which). All receptors derive from a male donor with ankylosing spondylitis.

CDR3 protein: CASSYWDRTYNEQFF. CDR3 DNA: TGTGCCAGCAGTTACTGGGACAGGACATACAATGAGCAGTTCTTC. V and J are TRBV6-2 or TRBV6-3 and TRBJ2-1; 8 bases are shared with TRBD1. Germline values: CDR1 MNHEY, CDR2 SVGEGT. V was clipped by 1 base and J by 4 bases; unmatched bases: 3. The CDR3 contains 15 residues.

This clonotype came up many times. V usage is TRBV6-5 and J usage is TRBJ2-5; 7 bases fit TRBD2. The CDR3 covers 16 residues. Trimming cost V 2 bases and J 2 bases; bases outside gene matches: 8. CDR1 is MNHEY and CDR2 is SVGAGI in the germline V gene. Here the CDR3 DNA reads TGTGCCAGCAGTTACGGGGGGGGTGAATGGCAAGAGACCCAGTACTTC. This encodes CASSYGGGEWQETQYF.

The gene calls are TRBV4-2 and TRBJ1-4, with D unresolved. V was pared by 3 bases and J by 12 bases, with 11 bases between. The CDR3 sequence is 12 residues long. Per the germline V gene, CDR1 is LGHNA and CDR2 is YNFKEQ. The CDR3 sequence: CASSHRPGELFF. The CDR3 region has the DNA TGTGCCAGCAGCCACAGACCCGGGGAACTGTTTTTT.

The CDR3 DNA follows: TGCGCCAGCAGCCAACTAGCGGGAGGGCTAGATGAGCAGTTCTTC. The encoded protein is CASSQLAGGLDEQFF. The J gene is TRBJ2-1, the V gene TRBV4-1; 12 bases agree with TRBD2. The length of the CDR3 is 15 residues. Germline CDR1 and CDR2: MGHRA and YSYEKL. V shed 2 bases and J 8 bases; nucleotides not matched to a gene: 4.

This rearrangement joins TRBV10-3 to TRBJ2-3, with D uncertain. The CDR3 contains 14 residues. Germline values: CDR1 ENHRY, CDR2 SYGVKD. V lost 0 bases and J lost 2, with 6 bases in between. CDR3 nucleotides: TGTGCCATCAGTGAGTCCGGCCTCACAGATACGCAGTATTTT. This gives the protein CAISESGLTDTQYF.

The V and J genes are TRBV20-1 and TRBJ2-2, with D possibly being TRBD2 (6 bases). The CDR3 totals 14 residues. Trimming pared 6 bases from V and 1 base from J, leaving 12 bases between. The germline V gene has CDR1 DFQATT and CDR2 SNEGSKA (reference sequence). The CDR3 protein is CSARSGVNTGELFF. The CDR3 DNA reads as TGCAGTGCAAGATCGGGGGTGAACACCGGGGAGCTGTTTTTT.

This clonotype was seen a few times. This sequence joins TRBV7-2 and TRBJ2-1; no reliable D call. This CDR3 comprises 14 residues. CDR1 and CDR2 (germline): SGHTA, FQGNSA. V lost 0 bases to trimming and J lost 10 bases, with 13 bases between them. As DNA, the CDR3 is TGTGCCAGCAGCTTAGCGATCTCCAATCCCGAGCAGTTCTTC. Amino acid sequence: CASSLAISNPEQFF.

This sequence joins TRBV5-1 and TRBJ2-5; 11 nucleotides agree with TRBD2. Germline V gene lookup returns CDR1 SGHRS and CDR2 YFSETQ. V shed 1 base and J 1 base; nucleotides not matched to a gene: 9. This CDR3 is 18 amino acids long. CDR3 DNA: TGCGCCAGCAGCTTGTGGTCTAGCGGGAGGCAATTCCAAGAGACCCAGTACTTC. Translated, it gives CASSLWSSGRQFQETQYF.

In this sample, this clonotype turned up many times. This sequence joins TRBV29-1 and TRBJ1-2, with 9 positions matching TRBD1. This CDR3 has 13 amino acids. The ends lost 7 bases at V and 4 bases at J; junction bases unmatched: 7. The germline V gene has CDR1 SQVTM and CDR2 ANQGSEA. The CDR3 spells CSAWGQGGYGYTF. CDR3 sequence (DNA): TGCAGCGCTTGGGGACAGGGAGGCTATGGCTACACCTTC.

This clonotype was counted between two and nine times. J is TRBJ2-1 and V is TRBV4-3, with D perhaps TRBD2 (6 bases). There are 16 residues in the CDR3. Trimming left V 2 bases short and J 2 bases short, with 13 bases between. The germline V gene has CDR1 LGHNA and CDR2 YSLEER. As DNA, the CDR3 is TGCGCCAGCAGCCAAAGACTAGTCAGGGCCTACAATGAGCAGTTCTTC. Residues: CASSQRLVRAYNEQFF.